This T cell receptor beta chain was obtained from a study of T cells in Graves' hyperthyroidism and ophthalmopathy. This clonotype was recorded many times. TCR beta CDR3 sequences were amplified from RNA transcripts. A set of HTBI primers served as the primers for a first-round RT-PCR of the TCR CDR3. Each CDR3 protein gets one entry after TCRdb re-called the multiplex PCR reads with MiXCR. Here the sample spans a few hundred thousand distinct CDR3 sequences, just under 25% being singletons. The CDR3 loop spans 14 amino acids. Germline V gene data show CDR1 as SGHRS and CDR2 as YFSETQ. V dropped 4 bases and J dropped 3 bases, with 13 bases sitting between them.

V is TRBV5-1 and J is TRBJ1-1; no firm D call. The sample consisted of blood. The clonotype comes from a middle-aged man with Graves' hyperthyroidism. In nucleotides, the CDR3 is TGCGCCAGCAGCAAGGGTCCGCGGGACACTGAAGCTTTCTTT. It translates to CASSKGPRDTEAFF. Using reference TRBV5-1 and TRBJ1-1 for the parts outside the CDR3, the full variable domain is KAGVTQTPRYLIKTRGQQVTLSCSPISGHRSVSWYQQTPGQGLQFLFEYFSETQRNKGNFPGRFSGRQFSNSRSEMNVSTLELGDSALYLCASSKGPRDTEAFFGQGTRLTVV.